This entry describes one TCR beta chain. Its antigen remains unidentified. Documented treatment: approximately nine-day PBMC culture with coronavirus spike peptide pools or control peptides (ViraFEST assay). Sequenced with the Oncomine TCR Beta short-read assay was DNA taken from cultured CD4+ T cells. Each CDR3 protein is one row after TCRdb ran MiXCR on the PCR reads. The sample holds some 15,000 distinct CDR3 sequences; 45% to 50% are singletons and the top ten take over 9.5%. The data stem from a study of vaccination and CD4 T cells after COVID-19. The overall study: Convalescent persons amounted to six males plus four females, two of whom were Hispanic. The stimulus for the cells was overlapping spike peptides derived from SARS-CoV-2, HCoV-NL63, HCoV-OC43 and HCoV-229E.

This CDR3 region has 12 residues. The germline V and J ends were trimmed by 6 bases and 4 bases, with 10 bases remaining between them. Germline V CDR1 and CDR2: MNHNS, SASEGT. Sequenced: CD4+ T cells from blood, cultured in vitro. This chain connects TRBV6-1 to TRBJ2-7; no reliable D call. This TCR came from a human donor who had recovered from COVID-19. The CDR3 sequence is CASSATGYEQYF. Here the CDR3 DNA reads TGTGCCAGCAGCGCGACTGGGTACGAGCAGTACTTC.